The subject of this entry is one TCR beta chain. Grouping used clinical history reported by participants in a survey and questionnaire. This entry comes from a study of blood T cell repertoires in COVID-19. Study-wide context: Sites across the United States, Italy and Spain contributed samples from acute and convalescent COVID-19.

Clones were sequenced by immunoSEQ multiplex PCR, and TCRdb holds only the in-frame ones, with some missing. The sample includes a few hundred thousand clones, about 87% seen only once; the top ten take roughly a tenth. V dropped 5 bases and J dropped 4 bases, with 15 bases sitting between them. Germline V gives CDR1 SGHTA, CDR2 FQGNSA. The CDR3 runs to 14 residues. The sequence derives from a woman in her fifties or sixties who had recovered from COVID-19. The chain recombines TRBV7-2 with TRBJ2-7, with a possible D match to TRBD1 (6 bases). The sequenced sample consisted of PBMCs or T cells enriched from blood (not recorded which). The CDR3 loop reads CASSQETGPYEQYF. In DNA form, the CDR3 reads TGTGCCAGCAGCCAGGAGACAGGTCCGTACGAGCAGTACTTC.